This TCR beta chain was recorded in a study of control samples from healthy donors and cancer patients. Generated by immunoSEQ multiplex PCR, the TCRdb table keeps only in-frame clones and is missing some. Found here are 100,000 to 150,000 clones, roughly 86% of them singletons; the top ten hold 2.9%. The CDR3 spans 14 residues. Deletions cut 1 base from V and 0 bases from J, with 6 bases between. Germline V lookup: CDR1 SEHNR, CDR2 FQNEAQ (reference sequence). On this clone itself: The sample holds other DNA sequences that translate to the same CDR3.

Sequencing was carried out using blood. This TCR came from a man in his fifties or sixties in good health. The V call is TRBV7-9, the J call TRBJ1-1, with a weak D call TRBD1 (5 bases). CDR3 in amino acids: CASSLVRVNTEAFF. CDR3 nucleotides: TGTGCCAGCAGCTTAGTCAGGGTGAACACTGAAGCTTTCTTT.